Presented here are 5 T cell receptor delta chains from one specimen sequenced in a study of gamma delta lymphoproliferative disorders and STAT genes. Sequencing used genomic DNA taken from PBMCs of patients and controls. TCRdb reanalysed the multiplex PCR reads with CATT. The sample lists some 3,100 delta-chain clones; about 1.3% were seen once. The sequenced sample was blood. The receptor set was obtained from a human donor in good health.

The chain has TRDV2 and TRDJ1, with 10 bases lining up with TRDD3. J was trimmed by 0 bases and V by 2 bases; bases with no gene match: 5. The CDR3 length is 16 residues. Germline V gene sequence: CDR1 GEAIGNYY, CDR2 EKD. The CDR3 sequence is CACDKLGDPYTDKLIF. The CDR3 DNA sequence: TGTGCCTGTGACAAACTGGGGGATCCGTACACCGATAAACTCATCTTT.

This clone has more than one count but fewer than ten. A far more abundant clone sits one base away, making this likely a read error. Other DNA sequences of this sample code for an identical CDR3. The chain has TRDV2 and TRDJ3; 7 bases match TRDD3. The CDR3 spans 20 residues. The V gene's germline CDR1 is GEAIGNYY and CDR2 EKD. CDR3 coding DNA: TGTGCCTGTGACACCGCTGGGGGGGACACCAGCTCCTGGGACACTCGACAGATGTTTTTC. This sequence encodes CACDTAGGDTSSWDTRQMFF.

The table lists this clone with a few counts. The protein recorded in TCRdb matches a much larger clone and deviates from this DNA's translation at residue 5, suggesting a read error; the protein here is obtained by translating the DNA. The chain joins TRDV2 to TRDJ1; TRDD3 is a possible D gene (6 bases). There are 18 residues in the CDR3. Germline V gene data show CDR1 as GEAIGNYY and CDR2 as EKD. The germline V and J ends were trimmed by 3 bases and 0 bases, with 22 bases remaining between them. The CDR3 DNA follows: TGTGCCTGTGACCCCGTAGTCGGTCGGATACTACACACCGATAAACTCATCTTT. It yields the protein CACDPVVGRILHTDKLIF.

This clone has a handful of counts. This sequence is one base from a far larger clone and is likely a read error. The sample contains more than one DNA sequence encoding this CDR3. This rearrangement joins TRDV2 to TRDJ1; the D gene is possibly TRDD2 (6 bases). V lost 0 bases and J lost 3, with 28 bases in between. The germline CDR1 and CDR2 sequences are GEAIGNYY and EKD. There are 20 residues in the CDR3. The CDR3 sequence: CACDTVGPHPTGDSPDKLIF. The CDR3 DNA sequence: TGTGCCTGTGACACCGTCGGGCCTCATCCTACTGGAGATAGTCCCGATAAACTCATCTTT.

A note on this clone: TCRdb pairs this DNA with a much larger clone's protein that differs at residue 6, likely a read error; the protein shown was translated from the DNA. This chain uses TRDV2 with TRDJ1; maybe TRDD3 (6 bases). Germline assignment: CDR1 GEAIGNYY and CDR2 EKD. V shed 2 bases and J shed 1 base, with 13 bases lying between them. The CDR3 consists of 15 residues. The CDR3 DNA reads TGTGCCTGTGACAGCCCGGGGATTCTCACCGATAAACTCATCTTT. Translating it yields CACDSPGILTDKLIF.